One sample yielded the 4 T cell receptor beta chains listed below, sequenced in a study of tumor-infiltrating lymphocytes in primary liver carcinoma. Unsorted bulk tissue (about 18-32 mg) underwent RNA and DNA co-extraction. Reverse transcription of roughly 0.45 ug total RNA with a constant-region primer produced TCR beta cDNA. Each TCR beta library was derived from three nested multiplex PCR rounds that employed slightly modified ARM-PCR. PCR rounds one and two used TRBV1-TRBV30 forward primers with a C-beta reverse primer for approximately 10 cycles each. Each CDR3 protein gets one entry after TCRdb re-called the multiplex PCR reads with MiXCR. The data contain 90,000 to 150,000 distinct CDR3 sequences, around 60% of them singletons. The sample consisted of liver tumor tissue from sampling region 1. Subset in this sample: tumor region T1, superior pole. These receptors were taken from an older woman with primary liver carcinoma and hepatitis B virus infection.

This clonotype was counted between two and nine times. A much larger clone differs from this one at a single base, so this may be a read error. The J gene is TRBJ2-5, the V gene TRBV29-1, with D tentatively TRBD2 (7 bases). With 6 bases removed from V and 4 bases from J, the gap between germline ends came to 21 bases. Germline CDR1 is SQVTM and CDR2 is ANQGSEA. This CDR3 region has 15 residues. In nucleotides, the CDR3 is TGCAGCGTCAAGGGGGGGGGTCTAGCCCCAGAGACCCAGTACTTC. Translating it yields CSVKGGGLAPETQYF.

This clonotype appeared many times. The chain uses TRBV10-3 and TRBJ2-1; 7 nucleotides match TRBD2. V trimming: 6 bases; J trimming: 0 bases; junction bases outside the gene matches: 2. The CDR3 runs to 14 residues. Per germline, CDR1 ENHRY and CDR2 SYGVKD. The CDR3 reads CAIRGGSSYNEQFF. The CDR3 DNA is TGTGCCATCAGAGGCGGGAGCTCCTACAATGAGCAGTTCTTC.

Notes on this clonotype: Its ends do not fully match the called genes, so a read error is possible. This sequence joins TRBV11-2 and TRBJ2-1; the D is unclear. The length of the CDR3 is 14 residues. Germline CDR1 reads SGHAT; CDR2 reads FQNNGV. CDR3 sequence: CTSSLSRIVNEQFF. CDR3 sequence (DNA): TGTACCAGCAGCTTATCCCGCATCGTCAATGAGCAGTTCTTC.

Points on this clonotype: Being one base from a much bigger clone, this may be a read error. The chain carries TRBV28 and TRBJ2-7; a weak D match, TRBD1 (6 bases). The CDR3 runs to 16 residues. V lost 7 bases and J 3 bases, leaving 22 bases between the germline ends. Germline values: CDR1 MDHEN, CDR2 SYDVKM. The CDR3, as DNA: TGTGCCAGCAACTCGCCCGGGACAAGGGTAATCTACGAGCAGTACTTC. It yields the protein CASNSPGTRVIYEQYF.